Listed below are T cell receptor beta chains from one sample, sequenced in a study of post-analysis software for immune sequencing data. TCRdb itself ran the PCR reads through MiXCR, one entry per CDR3 protein. Of about 820,000 distinct CDR3 sequences listed, about 53% are singletons. The material sequenced was blood. The receptors were sampled from a girl aged 10-17 years with multiple sclerosis. Both conserved end residues are part of each CDR3. A D gene is named only where the DNA matches it firmly. Size is omitted from some rows. Given values are once, few, many or a class for expanded clones.

>TRBJ2-6|-|-|TRBV6-6
TGTGCCAGCCACGTTTCCGGGGCCAACGTCCTGACTTTC
CASHVSGANVLTF
>TRBJ1-2|TRBD1|-|TRBV12-3/TRBV12-4
TGTGCCAGCAGTTGGGACAGGGGCCATGGCTACACCTTC
CASSWDRGHGYTF
>TRBJ2-5|-|-|TRBV5-5
TGTGCCAGCAGCCTCGGACCCCTACGACAAGAGACCCAGTACTTC
CASSLGPLRQETQYF
>TRBJ2-3|-|-|TRBV5-1
TGCGCCAGCAGCTTGGCTAGCAGGGATACGCAGTATTTT
CASSLASRDTQYF
>TRBJ1-6|-|many|TRBV4-1
TGTGCCAGCAGTTTGACAGCTAATTCACCCCTCCACTTT
CASSLTANSPLHF
>TRBJ1-1|-|once|TRBV4-1
TGCGCCAGCAGCCCTCCGGGTAAAGGTGAAGCTTTCTTT
CASSPPGKGEAFF
>TRBJ2-1|-|-|TRBV4-1
TGCGCCAGCAGCCAAGGTGACGGGGGAGGAGGCCCGAGCTCCTACAATGAGCAGTTCTTC
CASSQGDGGGGPSSYNEQFF
>TRBJ2-1|-|-|TRBV7-9
TGTGCCAGCAGCTTAGCGCCTCGGACCCCTAGCTCCTACAATGAGCAGTTCTTC
CASSLAPRTPSSYNEQFF
>TRBJ2-1|-|-|TRBV6-5
TGTGCCAGCAGTTACGACAGGTTCTCCTACAATGAGCAGTTCTTC
CASSYDRFSYNEQFF
>TRBJ2-7|TRBD1|few|TRBV6-6
TGTGCCAGCAGCCCCTTCCAGGGGGCGAGTGAGCAGTACTTC
CASSPFQGASEQYF
>TRBJ2-1|TRBD2|-|TRBV5-1
TGCGCCAGCAGCTCACGCGGACTAGCGGGGAACAATGAGCAGTTCTTC
CASSSRGLAGNNEQFF
>TRBJ1-2|TRBD1|-|TRBV12-3/TRBV12-4
TGTGCCAGCAGTGACCGGGACAGCCGAGGCTACACCTTC
CASSDRDSRGYTF
>TRBJ1-1|-|-|TRBV7-9
TGTGCCAGCAGCCTAAGAGTATCGGGCCTGAACACTGAAGCTTTCTTT
CASSLRVSGLNTEAFF
>TRBJ2-5|-|once|TRBV6-5
TGTGCCAGCAGTTACGGTATGGGGAATGATGAGCAGTACTTC
CASSYGMGNDEQYF
>TRBJ2-3|TRBD2|-|TRBV7-8
TGTGCCAGCAGCCCCCGGCGGGAGTTAACAGATACGCAGTATTTT
CASSPRRELTDTQYF
>TRBJ2-4|TRBD1|-|TRBV19
TGTGCCAGTAGTCCACAGGGGACGTCAGCCAAAAACATTCAGTACTTC
CASSPQGTSAKNIQYF
>TRBJ1-2|-|few|TRBV5-5
TGTGCCAGCACCACTCCGGGGGGCTATGGCTACACCTTC
CASTTPGGYGYTF
>TRBJ1-1|TRBD1|few|TRBV20-1
TGCAGTGCTAGAGATCTCGTGACAGGGGGCGTGGGTAAAGCTTTCTTT
CSARDLVTGGVGKAFF
>TRBJ2-7|TRBD1|few|TRBV20-1
TGCAGTGCCGACAGGGGTTCCTACGAGCAGTACTTC
CSADRGSYEQYF
>TRBJ2-3|-|-|TRBV6-1
TGTGCCAGCAGATTAGGAAGCGGGTATACGCAGTATTTT
CASRLGSGYTQYF
>TRBJ2-3|TRBD2|-|TRBV5-1
TGCGCCAGCAGCGAGTCTCGGGGGGGGCCAGATACGCAGTATTTT
CASSESRGGPDTQYF
>TRBJ2-3|TRBD1|-|TRBV5-1
TGCGCCAGCAGCTTGGACAGGGGAGTGCGAGATACGCAGTATTTT
CASSLDRGVRDTQYF